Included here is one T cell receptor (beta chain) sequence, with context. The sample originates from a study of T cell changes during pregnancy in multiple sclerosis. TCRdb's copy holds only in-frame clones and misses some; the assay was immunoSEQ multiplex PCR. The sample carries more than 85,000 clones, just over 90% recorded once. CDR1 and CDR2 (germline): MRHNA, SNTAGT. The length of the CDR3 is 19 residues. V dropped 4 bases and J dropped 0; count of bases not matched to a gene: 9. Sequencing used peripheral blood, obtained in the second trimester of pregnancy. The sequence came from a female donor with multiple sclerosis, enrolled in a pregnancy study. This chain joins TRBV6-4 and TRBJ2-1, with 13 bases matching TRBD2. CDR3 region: CASSASGTSGASSYNEQFF. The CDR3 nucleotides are TGTGCCAGCAGTGCCTCCGGGACTAGCGGGGCTAGCTCCTACAATGAGCAGTTCTTC.